Below are 26 T cell receptor beta chains sequenced from a single sample in a study of Ad26.COV2.S vaccination and SARS-CoV-2 variants. Profiled with immunoSEQ multiplex PCR; TCRdb holds only in-frame clones, not every one. The top ten hold just under 3% of the sample, which has under 300,000 clones, 70% to 90% seen once. As for treatment: roughly 18 received Ad26.COV2.S at low or high dose, single or two shots; 5 received placebo; per-sample allocation not given. Collection of samples fell on day 63 after the first vaccine or placebo injection. The sample here was peripheral blood, taken in a trial of Ad26.COV2.S vaccine versus placebo. These TCRs come from a person between 18 and 59 years old who received the Ad26.COV2.S COVID-19 vaccine or a placebo.

The chain couples TRBV27 to TRBJ1-4, with D maybe TRBD1 (5 bases). Trimming took 0 bases from V and 17 from J, leaving 13 bases between them. The CDR3 contains 12 residues. Germline CDR1 is MNHEY and CDR2 is SMNVEV (reference sequence). The CDR3 DNA follows: TGTGCCAGCAGTTTATCCCCCCGGGGACGCTTTTTT. Translating it yields CASSLSPRGRFF.

The CDR3 region has the DNA TGCGCCAGCAGCAGAACCGCCCCCGGTGCGGGCACTGAAGCTTTCTTT. This encodes CASSRTAPGAGTEAFF. The chain is built from TRBV5-1 and TRBJ1-1, with no clear D. The CDR3 runs to 16 residues. The germline CDR1 and CDR2 sequences are SGHRS and YFSETQ. The V end was cut by 4 bases, the J end by 4 bases, with 20 bases between.

The chain employs TRBV12-3 or TRBV12-4 and TRBJ2-1; D uncertain. The CDR3 extends over 13 amino acids. The V and J ends lost 3 bases and 6 bases respectively, with 9 bases between them. CDR3 sequence: CASSLVLVNEQFF. DNA for the CDR3: TGTGCCAGCAGTTTGGTCCTAGTCAATGAGCAGTTCTTC.

This chain joins TRBV3-1 (or the pseudogene TRBV3-2) and TRBJ2-3; D is unresolved. V lost 2 bases and J lost 2, with 5 bases in between. Germline lookup yields CDR1 LGHDT and CDR2 YNNKEL (reference sequence). This CDR3 comprises 13 residues. The CDR3: CASSQFVTDTQYF. The CDR3 nucleotides read TGTGCCAGCAGCCAATTTGTCACAGATACGCAGTATTTT.

V and J are TRBV5-6 and TRBJ1-4, with D possibly matching TRBD1 (6 bases). The CDR3 has 13 residues. Trimming pared 4 bases from V and 5 bases from J, leaving 9 bases between. Germline assignment: CDR1 SGHDT and CDR2 YYEEEE. The CDR3 sequence: CASSPDRNEKLFF. The CDR3 nucleotides are TGTGCCAGCAGCCCGGACAGAAATGAAAAACTGTTTTTT. Supplemented by reference TRBV5-6 and TRBJ1-4, the full variable domain reads DAGVTQSPTHLIKTRGQQVTLRCSPKSGHDTVSWYQQALGQGPQFIFQYYEEEERQRGNFPDRFSGHQFPNYSSELNVNALLLGDSALYLCASSPDRNEKLFFGSGTQLSVL.

The rearrangement joins TRBV10-3 to TRBJ1-5; no clear D. The CDR3 length is 13 residues. From germline, CDR1 is ENHRY and CDR2 SYGVKD. The V gene lost 9 bases and the J gene lost 3 bases, with 12 bases spanning the gap. The CDR3, as DNA: TGTGCCATATCAGCCGGGGACAATCAGCCCCAGCATTTT. Translating it yields CAISAGDNQPQHF.

The J gene is TRBJ2-1, the V gene TRBV5-1; 11 positions match TRBD2. Germline lookup yields CDR1 SGHRS and CDR2 YFSETQ. The CDR3 covers 16 residues. Trimming cost V 4 bases and J 0 bases; bases outside gene matches: 3. Here the CDR3 reads CASSPTSGVSYNEQFF. For the CDR3, the DNA is TGCGCCAGCAGCCCGACTAGCGGGGTCTCCTACAATGAGCAGTTCTTC.

The chain recombines TRBV29-1 with TRBJ2-1; D may be TRBD2 (5 bases). This CDR3 contains 15 residues. V dropped 4 bases and J dropped 9 bases, with 22 bases sitting between them. Germline lookup yields CDR1 SQVTM and CDR2 ANQGSEA. The CDR3 nucleotides read TGCAGCGTTGGAATAGGTACTAAGTTTGAGGGTGAGCAGTTCTTC. Protein product: CSVGIGTKFEGEQFF.

The chain joins TRBV11-2 to TRBJ1-1; TRBD1 aligns across 7 bases. This CDR3 comprises 15 residues. Germline V gene data show CDR1 as SGHAT and CDR2 as FQNNGV. With 5 bases clipped from V and 4 bases from J, the junction kept 10 bases outside the gene matches. CDR3 bases: TGTGCCAGCAGCACCCTGCGACAGGGCGGCACTGAAGCTTTCTTT. Amino acid sequence: CASSTLRQGGTEAFF.

This clone was observed a few times. The chain employs TRBV12-5 and TRBJ1-5, with a possible D match to TRBD1 (6 bases). CDR3 size: 14 residues. From germline, CDR1 is LGHNT and CDR2 FRNRAP. V was cut by 7 bases and J by 1 base, with 11 bases left in between. In DNA, the CDR3 is TGTGCTAGTGTCCAAGGGGGGAGCAATCAGCCCCAGCATTTT. This translates into CASVQGGSNQPQHF.

This chain links TRBV5-6 with TRBJ1-5, with a weak D call TRBD1 (5 bases). Trimming shortened V by 4 bases and J by 6 bases, and 11 bases separated the two germline ends. Germline V lookup: CDR1 SGHDT, CDR2 YYEEEE. The CDR3 extends over 13 amino acids. CDR3 nucleotides: TGTGCCAGCAGCCTTGGGGGAGGTCAGCCCCAGCATTTT. It encodes CASSLGGGQPQHF.

The gene calls are TRBV6-5 and TRBJ1-6; D is undetermined. The germline V and J ends were trimmed by 4 bases and 5 bases, with 12 bases remaining between them. The CDR3 contains 15 residues. Germline CDR1 and CDR2: MNHEY and SVGAGI. This chain's CDR3 is CASSSNLAHNSPLHF. The CDR3 nucleotides read TGTGCCAGCAGTTCGAACCTGGCCCATAATTCACCCCTCCACTTT.

The V call is TRBV12-3 or TRBV12-4, the J call TRBJ2-5; TRBD2 is a possible D gene (7 bases). The ends were cut back, 5 bases at V and 5 bases at J, with 12 bases in the middle. The CDR3 spans 13 residues. CDR3 loop: CASSLQGGETQYF. CDR3 nucleotide sequence: TGTGCCAGCAGTCTACAGGGAGGGGAGACCCAGTACTTC.

This chain joins TRBV2 and TRBJ2-5, with a weak D call TRBD2 (7 bases). Germline CDR1 and CDR2: SNHLY and FYNNEI. This CDR3 contains 15 residues. V shed 1 base and J shed 5 bases, with 14 bases lying between them. In nucleotides, the CDR3 is TGTGCCAGCAGTGAAGAGGGGGGGCCCGTGGAGACCCAGTACTTC. Translating it yields CASSEEGGPVETQYF.

This chain uses TRBV10-2 with TRBJ2-1; TRBD2 aligns across 8 bases. In germline, CDR1 is WSHSY, CDR2 SAAADI. The CDR3 runs 13 residues. J gave up 12 bases and V 8 bases, and 12 bases lay outside the gene matches. The CDR3 coding sequence is TGCGCCAGCGGGACTAGTAACGCCTTCTTGCAGTTCTTC. It is translated as CASGTSNAFLQFF.

The rearrangement links TRBV6-5 to TRBJ1-3; D gene uncertain. Deletions cut 4 bases from V and 0 bases from J, with 10 bases between. CDR1 and CDR2 (germline): MNHEY, SVGAGI. The CDR3 runs 15 residues. The CDR3 DNA is TGTGCCAGCAGTTTGATGGTGCTCTCTGGAAACACCATATATTTT. The encoded protein is CASSLMVLSGNTIYF.

The sample holds one count of this clone. The chain has TRBV25-1 and TRBJ2-7; a weak D match, TRBD1 (7 bases). The CDR3 has 15 residues. V lost 2 bases to trimming and J lost 3 bases, with 14 bases between them. Germline CDR1 reads MGHDK; CDR2 reads SYGVNS. The CDR3 reads CASSEESRGVYEQYF. The CDR3 region has the DNA TGTGCCAGCAGTGAAGAATCCAGGGGGGTCTACGAGCAGTACTTC.

The genes are TRBV18 and TRBJ1-5, with 8 bases identical to TRBD1. V shed 3 bases, J shed 3 bases, and the junction held 4 bases outside the gene matches. Germline V gene data show CDR1 as KGHSH and CDR2 as LQKENI. There are 15 residues in the CDR3. CDR3 protein: CASSPQGAYNQPQHF. CDR3 DNA sequence: TGTGCCAGCTCACCGCAGGGGGCGTACAATCAGCCCCAGCATTTT.

The CDR3 coding sequence is TGCGCCAGCAGCCCCGACCGGACAGGTGACTATGGCTACACCTTC. Its translation is CASSPDRTGDYGYTF. The gene calls are TRBV4-3 and TRBJ1-2, with 7 bases fitting TRBD1. The germline V gene has CDR1 LGHNA and CDR2 YSLEER. The ends lost 4 bases at V and 3 bases at J; junction bases unmatched: 8. CDR3 length equals 15 residues.

The V gene is TRBV7-8, the J gene TRBJ2-1, with TRBD2 matching over 10 bases. The CDR3 has 15 amino acids. Unmatched junction bases numbered 10, after V lost 5 bases and J lost 9 bases. Looked up from germline, CDR1 is SGHVS and CDR2 is FQNEAQ. CDR3 nucleotide sequence: TGTGCCAGCAGCCGCCTAGCGGGAGTGGGGAGTGAGCAGTTCTTC. Translating gives CASSRLAGVGSEQFF. Filled out from reference TRBV7-8 and TRBJ2-1, the complete variable domain reads GAGVSQSPRYKVAKRGQDVALRCDPISGHVSLFWYQQALGQGPEFLTYFQNEAQLDKSGLPSDRFFAERPEGSVSTLKIQRTQQEDSAVYLCASSRLAGVGSEQFFGPGTRLTVL.

V gene TRBV3-1 (or the pseudogene TRBV3-2) combines with J gene TRBJ2-2, with a weak D call TRBD2 (6 bases). V was cut by 6 bases and J by 8 bases, with 13 bases left in between. CDR3 length: 13 residues. The germline CDR1 and CDR2 sequences are LGHDT and YNNKEL (reference sequence). The DNA for the CDR3 is TGTGCCAGCAGTACGGGGGTTACAGGGGAGCTGTTTTTT. Amino acid sequence: CASSTGVTGELFF.

This rearrangement joins TRBV4-1 to TRBJ2-5; D not certain. Germline V CDR1 and CDR2: MGHRA, YSYEKL. Trimming left V 1 base short and J 5 bases short, with 11 bases between. There are 14 residues in the CDR3. The CDR3 nucleotides are TGCGCCAGCAGCCAAGCGAGCAAAATGGAGACCCAGTACTTC. Protein product: CASSQASKMETQYF.

This clone was seen once. The V call is TRBV15, the J call TRBJ1-2; TRBD1 might be the D (6 bases). The CDR3 contains 15 residues. The ends were cut back, 3 bases at V and 6 bases at J, with 17 bases in the middle. Per the germline V gene, CDR1 is LNHNV and CDR2 is YYDKDF (reference sequence). CDR3 in amino acids: CATSSRGAGLDGYTF. For the CDR3, the DNA is TGTGCCACCAGCAGCAGGGGCGCAGGATTAGATGGCTACACCTTC. The full variable domain, rest sourced from reference TRBV15 and TRBJ1-2, is DAMVIQNPRYQVTQFGKPVTLSCSQTLNHNVMYWYQQKSSQAPKLLFHYYDKDFNNEADTPDNFQSRRPNTSFCFLDIRSPGLGDTAMYLCATSSRGAGLDGYTFGSGTRLTVV.

This chain connects TRBV7-2 to TRBJ1-1; unclear D gene. The CDR3 is 13 amino acids. The germline V and J ends were trimmed by 4 bases and 7 bases, with 13 bases remaining between them. CDR1 is SGHTA and CDR2 is FQGNSA in the germline V gene. DNA of the CDR3: TGTGCCAGCAGCTCGTACAGAGCTGATGAAGCTTTCTTT. It yields the protein CASSSYRADEAFF.

This chain joins TRBV6-5 and TRBJ1-3, with 9 nucleotides matching TRBD1. The V gene's germline CDR1 is MNHEY and CDR2 SVGAGI. The V segment lost 2 bases and the J segment 6 bases; nucleotides outside the gene matches: 8. CDR3 length: 16 residues. CDR3 sequence: CASSYLGQGRANTIYF. As DNA, the CDR3 is TGTGCCAGCAGTTACCTAGGACAGGGGAGGGCAAACACCATATATTTT.

The chain is built from TRBV28 and TRBJ2-7, with a tentative D call TRBD2 (5 bases). Per germline, CDR1 MDHEN and CDR2 SYDVKM. Trimming shortened V by 2 bases and J by 5 bases, and 16 bases separated the two germline ends. This CDR3 comprises 15 residues. CDR3 region: CASSLGRLALDEQYV. The DNA of the CDR3 is TGTGCCAGCAGTTTAGGTCGGCTAGCCCTCGACGAGCAGTACGTC.